This TCR beta chain came from a study of molecular identifiers for immune sequencing clone quantification. Sorting isolated naive CD8 T cells as CD8+CD4-CCR7+CD45RA+ events. The table lists this clonotype with many counts. The V end was cut by 0 bases, the J end by 3 bases, with 11 bases between. The CDR3 length is 15 residues. CDR1 and CDR2 (germline): SGHRS, YFSETQ. MiXCR, run by TCRdb on the PCR reads, gives a single entry per CDR3 protein. The sample includes more than 250,000 distinct CDR3 sequences, 20% to 25% seen only once; the top ten take 0.7% to 0.9%. The chain is built from TRBV5-1 and TRBJ2-3; a possible D gene is TRBD2 (7 bases). The receptor was isolated from a human donor in good health. Some libraries in this study had Jurkat cell RNA spiked in. Sequenced: naive CD8+ T cells from blood, with Jurkat cell RNA spiked in. This sample's subset: FACS-sorted CD8+CD4-CCR7+CD45RA+ naive T cells. The CDR3 coding sequence is TGCGCCAGCAGCTTGGCGGGGGGCAGGACAGATACGCAGTATTTT. Residues: CASSLAGGRTDTQYF.